The 24 T cell receptor beta chains given below trace back to one sample, sequenced in a study of neoadjuvant nivolumab and ipilimumab in lung cancer. Generated by immunoSEQ multiplex PCR, the TCRdb table keeps only in-frame clones and is missing some. Seen here are 25,000 to 35,000 clones, around nine tenths observed once, and the top ten hold around 5.1%. The sample in question was peripheral blood, obtained after neoadjuvant nivolumab, alone or with ipilimumab, at or shortly before surgery. The receptors derive from an adult with non-small cell lung cancer.

V is TRBV4-1 and J is TRBJ1-5, with a tentative D call TRBD1 (5 bases). The CDR3 has 13 amino acids. The V gene's germline CDR1 is MGHRA and CDR2 YSYEKL. V was trimmed by 5 bases and J by 1 base, leaving 6 bases between them. This CDR3 is CASSRDSNQPQHF. The CDR3 DNA reads TGCGCCAGCAGCAGGGACAGCAATCAGCCCCAGCATTTT.

This clone was observed once. This chain joins TRBV28 and TRBJ1-1; weak D call: TRBD1 (5 bases). The CDR3 is 11 amino acids. CDR1 is MDHEN and CDR2 is SYDVKM in the germline V gene. Trimming cost V 8 bases and J 9 bases, with 13 bases left between them. The CDR3 reads CASHRGGQAFF. The CDR3 DNA is TGTGCCAGCCATAGGGGAGGTCAAGCTTTCTTT.

As for this clone: The sample contains more than one DNA sequence encoding this CDR3. The chain uses TRBV13 and TRBJ2-7, with D unresolved. Germline values: CDR1 PRHDT, CDR2 FYEKMQ (reference sequence). Trimming stripped 0 bases from V and 4 bases from J, with 4 bases between. This CDR3 is 12 amino acids long. CDR3 protein: CASSLGLYEQYF. The CDR3 DNA follows: TGTGCCAGCAGCTTAGGCCTTTACGAGCAGTACTTC.

This chain connects TRBV11-2 to TRBJ2-5; D is unresolved. The germline V gene encodes CDR1 SGHAT and CDR2 FQNNGV. The CDR3 runs 13 residues. Trimming left V 3 bases short and J 3 bases short, with 8 bases between. The DNA of the CDR3 is TGTGCCAGCAGCTTGGGCCAGAAAGAGACCCAGTACTTC. Amino acid sequence: CASSLGQKETQYF.

The rearrangement joins TRBV28 to TRBJ1-2; D possibly corresponds to TRBD1 (5 bases). The V end was cut by 8 bases, the J end by 7 bases, with 17 bases between. The CDR3 covers 13 residues. Per the germline V gene, CDR1 is MDHEN and CDR2 is SYDVKM. CDR3 sequence reads: CASWGFGGGGYTF. CDR3 in DNA: TGTGCCAGCTGGGGATTCGGGGGGGGTGGCTACACCTTC.

The CDR3 region is CASSTHPDGLVDNEQFF. CDR3 DNA: TGTGCCAGCAGCACCCACCCCGACGGCCTCGTGGACAATGAGCAGTTCTTC. The chain couples TRBV9 to TRBJ2-1; D is undetermined. The germline V and J ends were trimmed by 4 bases and 5 bases, with 22 bases remaining between them. Germline loops: CDR1 SGDLS, CDR2 YYNGEE. There are 17 residues in the CDR3.

As DNA, the CDR3 is TGTGCCAGCAGCTTAGGACAGGGAAATCAGCCCCAGCATTTT. It is translated as CASSLGQGNQPQHF. The rearrangement uses TRBV7-9 and TRBJ1-5, with 7 positions matching TRBD1. Looked up from germline, CDR1 is SEHNR and CDR2 is FQNEAQ (reference sequence). The ends lost 1 base at V and 4 bases at J; junction bases unmatched: 1. This CDR3 is 14 amino acids long. Using reference TRBV7-9 and TRBJ1-5 for the parts outside the CDR3, the full variable domain is DTGVSQNPRHKITKRGQNVTFRCDPISEHNRLYWYRQTLGQGPEFLTYFQNEAQLEKSRLLSDRFSAERPKGSFSTLEIQRTEQGDSAMYLCASSLGQGNQPQHFGDGTRLSIL.

The V and J genes are TRBV4-1 and TRBJ2-2; TRBD2 agrees at 11 bases. Germline V gives CDR1 MGHRA, CDR2 YSYEKL. The CDR3 is 16 residues long. V dropped 1 base and J dropped 4; count of bases not matched to a gene: 2. The CDR3 sequence is CASSQASGGFTGELFF. CDR3 bases: TGCGCCAGCAGCCAAGCTAGCGGGGGGTTCACCGGGGAGCTGTTTTTT.

This clone was detected only once. V and J are TRBV12-5 and TRBJ2-5; TRBD1 agrees at 8 bases. This CDR3 has 15 amino acids. V gave up 6 bases and J gave up 2 bases; unmatched junction bases: 8. Germline V gives CDR1 LGHNT, CDR2 FRNRAP. CDR3: CASGGGTGGQETQYF. In DNA form, the CDR3 reads TGTGCTAGTGGCGGAGGTACAGGGGGACAAGAGACCCAGTACTTC.

The chain recombines TRBV6-1 with TRBJ1-2; maybe TRBD1 (5 bases). V lost 0 bases and J lost 3, with 5 bases in between. The CDR3 is 13 residues long. In germline, CDR1 is MNHNS, CDR2 SASEGT. CDR3 nucleotides: TGTGCCAGCAGTGAAGCCAGGGACTATGGCTACACCTTC. This translates into CASSEARDYGYTF.

The rearrangement joins TRBV6-5 to TRBJ1-1, with D unclear. Germline-derived CDR1 and CDR2 are MNHEY and SVGAGI. Trimming left V 2 bases short and J 2 bases short, with 3 bases between. The CDR3 length is 12 residues. CDR3 bases: TGTGCCAGCAGTTACAGAAACACTGAAGCTTTCTTT. As protein: CASSYRNTEAFF.

The V gene is TRBV4-2, the J gene TRBJ2-7, with D perhaps TRBD1 or TRBD2 (5 bases each). Trimming took 1 base from V and 4 from J, leaving 14 bases between them. CDR3 length equals 15 residues. Germline CDR1 and CDR2: LGHNA and YNFKEQ. In nucleotides, the CDR3 is TGTGCCAGCAGCCAAGCGGCAGGGCCGGGATACGAGCAGTACTTC. Its translation: CASSQAAGPGYEQYF.

The rearrangement links TRBV5-8 to TRBJ1-1; D call uncertain. Trimming took off 2 bases at V and 5 bases at J, with 19 bases between the two ends. Germline-derived CDR1 and CDR2 are SGHTS and YDEGEE. The CDR3 spans 16 residues. The CDR3 DNA is TGTGCCAGCAGCTTTCGGGCGGGCCCGGGTGGAACTGAAGCTTTCTTT. This encodes CASSFRAGPGGTEAFF.

The chain has TRBV5-5 and TRBJ1-2; TRBD1 is a possible D gene (5 bases). V gave up 0 bases and J gave up 4 bases, with 13 bases separating them. The germline V gene has CDR1 SGHKS and CDR2 YYEKEE (reference sequence). The CDR3 length is 15 residues. The CDR3 region has the DNA TGTGCCAGCAGCTTGGAGGGAAACCAGGGCTATGGCTACACCTTC. Encoded protein: CASSLEGNQGYGYTF.

The V call is TRBV7-9, the J call TRBJ2-5; D is perhaps TRBD1 (6 bases). The V gene's germline CDR1 is SEHNR and CDR2 FQNEAQ (reference sequence). Trimming removed 3 bases from V and 1 base from J, with 12 bases in between. This CDR3 spans 15 amino acids. This CDR3 reads CASSFTRTVQETQYF. The CDR3 nucleotides read TGTGCCAGCAGCTTTACGAGGACAGTCCAAGAGACCCAGTACTTC.

A single count supports this clone. Here the CDR3 reads CASSQEGQRGNTIYF. The CDR3 nucleotides read TGTGCCAGCAGCCAAGAGGGACAACGTGGAAACACCATATATTTT. The V call is TRBV4-2, the J call TRBJ1-3; a possible D gene is TRBD1 (6 bases). Trimming left V 0 bases short and J 3 bases short, with 9 bases between. The CDR3 has 15 residues. Germline CDR1 is LGHNA and CDR2 is YNFKEQ.

This chain uses TRBV6-5 with TRBJ1-1; D possibly corresponds to TRBD1 (6 bases). V lost 6 bases, J lost 5 bases, and 19 bases lay in between. The CDR3 contains 15 residues. Germline CDR1 and CDR2: MNHEY and SVGAGI. The CDR3 DNA sequence: TGTGCCAGCAGACCTCAGGGGAACGTACGTACTGAAGCTTTCTTT. It yields the protein CASRPQGNVRTEAFF.

The chain is built from TRBV2 and TRBJ1-1, with no clear D. Germline CDR1 and CDR2: SNHLY and FYNNEI. The CDR3 sequence is 16 residues long. Trimming cost V 3 bases and J 8 bases, with 22 bases left between them. The CDR3 reads CASSERALGPSKEAFF. Written as DNA, the CDR3 is TGTGCCAGCAGTGAGAGGGCCCTAGGTCCGTCGAAAGAAGCTTTCTTT.

The gene calls are TRBV7-2 and TRBJ2-7; the match to TRBD1 covers 9 bases. Germline V gives CDR1 SGHTA, CDR2 FQGNSA. This CDR3 contains 15 residues. After removal of 3 bases from V and 3 bases from J, the junction contained 6 bases not matched to a gene. Here the CDR3 DNA reads TGTGCCAGCAGCTTGGGACAGGGAGATTTCTACGAGCAGTACTTC. It yields the protein CASSLGQGDFYEQYF.

The J gene is TRBJ2-3, the V gene TRBV2, with a weak D call TRBD1 (5 bases). Between the trimmed V and J ends, which lost 5 bases and 2 bases, there was a span of 14 bases. Looked up from germline, CDR1 is SNHLY and CDR2 is FYNNEI. The CDR3 has 15 residues. The CDR3 protein is CASSPDSPFTDTQYF. CDR3 nucleotide sequence: TGTGCCAGCAGTCCCGACAGCCCCTTCACAGATACGCAGTATTTT.

This chain uses TRBV2 with TRBJ2-1; 7 bases agree with TRBD1. J lost 4 bases, V lost 4 bases, and 4 bases had no gene match. Germline assignment: CDR1 SNHLY and CDR2 FYNNEI. The CDR3 consists of 14 residues. CDR3: CASSGGQLYNEQFF. Here the CDR3 DNA reads TGTGCCAGCAGTGGGGGACAGCTATACAATGAGCAGTTCTTC.

The chain combines TRBV7-2 with TRBJ1-1, with D tentatively TRBD1 (5 bases). V was clipped by 4 bases and J by 5 bases, with 14 bases between them. Per germline, CDR1 SGHTA and CDR2 FQGNSA. CDR3 length equals 14 residues. The CDR3 nucleotides read TGTGCCAGCAGCTCCGAGGGGTCTGGGACTGAAGCTTTCTTT. It codes for CASSSEGSGTEAFF.

V usage is TRBV4-2 and J usage is TRBJ1-5, with a tentative D call TRBD1 (5 bases). The CDR3 contains 15 residues. Trimming left V 2 bases short and J 1 base short, with 9 bases between. CDR1 and CDR2 from the germline V gene are LGHNA and YNFKEQ. For the CDR3, the DNA is TGTGCCAGCAGCCAAAGAGGGGACAGCAATCAGCCCCAGCATTTT. Translation gives CASSQRGDSNQPQHF.

The chain has TRBV7-2 and TRBJ2-7; D may match TRBD1 or TRBD2 (5 bases each). Germline CDR1 is SGHTA and CDR2 is FQGNSA. The CDR3 runs 16 residues. Trimming took off 3 bases at V and 9 bases at J, with 24 bases between the two ends. CDR3 in DNA: TGTGCCAGCAGCTTCGAGGGGCCTGGCGGCTACTATGGGCAGTACTTC. This sequence encodes CASSFEGPGGYYGQYF.